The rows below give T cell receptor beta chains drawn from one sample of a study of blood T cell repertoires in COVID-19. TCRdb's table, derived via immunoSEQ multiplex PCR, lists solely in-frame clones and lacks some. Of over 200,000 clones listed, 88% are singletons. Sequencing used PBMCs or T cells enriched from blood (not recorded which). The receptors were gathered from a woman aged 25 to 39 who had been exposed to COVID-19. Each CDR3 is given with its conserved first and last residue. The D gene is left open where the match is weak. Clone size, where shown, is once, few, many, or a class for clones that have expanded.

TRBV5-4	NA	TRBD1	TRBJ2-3	TGTGCCAGCTTTGGACAGGGGGGCACAGATACGCAGTATTTT	CASFGQGGTDTQYF
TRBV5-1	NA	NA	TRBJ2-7	TGCGCCAGCAGCTTGAACGCCCAGTCCTACGAGCAGTACTTC	CASSLNAQSYEQYF
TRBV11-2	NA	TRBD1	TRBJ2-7	TGTGCCAGCAGCCCTGGGACAGACTACGAGCAGTACTTC	CASSPGTDYEQYF
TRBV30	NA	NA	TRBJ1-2	TGTGCCTGGAGTATCGGGGGGCGAGGTGGCTACACCTTC	CAWSIGGRGGYTF
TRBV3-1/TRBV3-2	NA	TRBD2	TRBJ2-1	TGTGCCAGCACCCCTAGCGGGAGTTACAATGAGCAGTTCTTC	CASTPSGSYNEQFF
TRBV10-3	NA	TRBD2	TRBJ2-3	TGTGCCATCAGGTTAGCGGGAAGCACAGATACGCAGTATTTT	CAIRLAGSTDTQYF
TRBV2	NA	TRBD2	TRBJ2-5	TGTGCCAGCAGGGGTCTTAGCGGGAGGGCCGAGACCCAGTACTTC	CASRGLSGRAETQYF
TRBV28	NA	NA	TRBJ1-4	TGTGCCAGCAGTTCCCACCGACAGAAATCTGAAAAACTGTTTTTT	CASSSHRQKSEKLFF
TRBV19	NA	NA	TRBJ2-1	TGTGCCAGTAGTAATGCGGCCAATGAGCAGTTCTTC	CASSNAANEQFF
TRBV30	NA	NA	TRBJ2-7	TGTGCCTGGAGTGCCCTCCAGGGATCCTACGAGCAGTACTTC	CAWSALQGSYEQYF
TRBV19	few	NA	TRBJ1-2	TGTGCCAGTAGTAGCCTGCACAGGGTTCGCGGTCGGGGTAACTATGGCTACACCTTC	CASSSLHRVRGRGNYGYTF
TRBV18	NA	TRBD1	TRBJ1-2	TGTGCCAGCTCACCAGGACAGGGGGCCCTTTATGGCTACACCTTC	CASSPGQGALYGYTF
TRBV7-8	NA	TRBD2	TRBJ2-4	TGTGCCAGCAGCTTAGTAAAGGACGCTAGCGGGGGGGCTAAAGCCAAAAACATTCAGTACTTC	CASSLVKDASGGAKAKNIQYF
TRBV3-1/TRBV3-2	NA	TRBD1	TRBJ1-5	TGTGCCAGCAGTCCGACAACAGGGGTCAGGCAGCCCCAGCATTTT	CASSPTTGVRQPQHF
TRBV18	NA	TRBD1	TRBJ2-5	TGTGCCAGCTCACTGGACAGGGCCCACGAGACCCAGTACTTC	CASSLDRAHETQYF
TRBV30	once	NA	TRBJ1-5	TGTGCCTGGAGTGTGGGGGGAAATCAGCCCCAGCATTTT	CAWSVGGNQPQHF
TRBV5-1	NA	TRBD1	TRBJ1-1	TGCGCCAGCAGCTCCGGGACAGGGGGTAGGGACACTGAAGCTTTCTTT	CASSSGTGGRDTEAFF
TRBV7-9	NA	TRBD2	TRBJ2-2	TGTGCCAGCAGCCTCGGGACTAGCGGGGTGAACACCGGGGAGCTGTTTTTT	CASSLGTSGVNTGELFF
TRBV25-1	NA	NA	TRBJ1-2	TGTGCCAGCAGTGGCGGGCAGCGAAATGGCTACACCTTC	CASSGGQRNGYTF
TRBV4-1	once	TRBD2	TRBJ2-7	TGCGCCAGTTCCCTGGGAGGGGAGCAGTACTTC	CASSLGGEQYF
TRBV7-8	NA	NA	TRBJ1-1	TGTGCCAGCAGCTTCAGGGGAGGGACTGAAGCTTTCTTT	CASSFRGGTEAFF
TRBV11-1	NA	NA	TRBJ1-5	TGTGCCAGCAGCTTAGACAGGCTTCAGCCCCAGCATTTT	CASSLDRLQPQHF
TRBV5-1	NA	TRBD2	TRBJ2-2	TGCGCCAGCAGCCCGGGAGGCCGGGGCACCGGGGAGCTGTTTTTT	CASSPGGRGTGELFF
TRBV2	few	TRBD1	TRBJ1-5	TGTGCCAGCAGTGTCGTCAGGGGGTCCAATCAGCCCCAGCATTTT	CASSVVRGSNQPQHF
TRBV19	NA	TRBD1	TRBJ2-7	TGTGCCAGTACCGGACAGGGAAGCTCCTACGAGCAGTACTTC	CASTGQGSSYEQYF
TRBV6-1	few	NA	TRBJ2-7	TGTGCCAGCAGTGACAGGGAAGCGGGCTCCTACGAGCAGTACTTC	CASSDREAGSYEQYF
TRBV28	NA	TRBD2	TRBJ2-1	TGTGCCAGCAGGGCGGGAGGGCCTAACAATGAGCAGTTCTTC	CASRAGGPNNEQFF
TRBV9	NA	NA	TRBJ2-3	TGTGCCAGCAGCCCGTGGAGCGAAGATACGCAGTATTTT	CASSPWSEDTQYF
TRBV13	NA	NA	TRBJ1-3	TGTGCCAGCAGCACCGCAGGGGACTCTGGAAACACCATATATTTT	CASSTAGDSGNTIYF
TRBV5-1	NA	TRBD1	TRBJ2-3	TGCGCCAGCAGCTTGGGGGGGACAGGGAAAGATACGCAGTATTTT	CASSLGGTGKDTQYF
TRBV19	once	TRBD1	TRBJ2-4	TGTGCCAGTAGTACCGCCGGCACCGGGACAGACTTAGCCAAAAACATTCAGTACTTC	CASSTAGTGTDLAKNIQYF
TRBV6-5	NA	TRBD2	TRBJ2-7	TGTGCCAGCAGCTACTTAGCGGGAGAAACCTACGAGCAGTACTTC	CASSYLAGETYEQYF
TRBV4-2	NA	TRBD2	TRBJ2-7	TGTGCCAGCAGCCTAACGGGAGGCTCCCACGAGCAGTACTTC	CASSLTGGSHEQYF
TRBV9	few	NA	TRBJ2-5	TGTGCCAGCAGCGTCGGGACACAAGAGACCCAGTACTTC	CASSVGTQETQYF
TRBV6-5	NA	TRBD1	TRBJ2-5	TGTGCCAGCAGAAGTCCGGGACAGAAAGAGACCCAGTACTTC	CASRSPGQKETQYF
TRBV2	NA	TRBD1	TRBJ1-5	TGTGCCAGCAGTGCCGACAGGGGAGGGTTTCAGCCCCAGCATTTT	CASSADRGGFQPQHF
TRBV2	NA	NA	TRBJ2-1	TGTGCCAGCAGGGGGGGACCGCACAATGAGCAGTTCTTC	CASRGGPHNEQFF
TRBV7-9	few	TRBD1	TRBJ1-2	TGTGCCAGCAACCCAGGGGGCGTAGTTGGCTATGGCTACACCTTC	CASNPGGVVGYGYTF
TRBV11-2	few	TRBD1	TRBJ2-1	TGTGCCAGCAGCGCGAACAGGGGGCGGTACAATGAGCAGTTCTTC	CASSANRGRYNEQFF
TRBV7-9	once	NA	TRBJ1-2	TGTGCCAGCGGCTTCCCACAGGCACGGGCTAACTATGGCTACACCTTC	CASGFPQARANYGYTF
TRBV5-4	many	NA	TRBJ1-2	TGTGCCAGCAGCTTGAGTCAGGGCCGGGATGGCTACACCTTC	CASSLSQGRDGYTF
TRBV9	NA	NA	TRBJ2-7	TGTGCCAGCACCGGGAGCGTCTACGAGCAGTACTTC	CASTGSVYEQYF
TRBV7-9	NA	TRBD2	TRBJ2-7	TGTGCCAGCAGCAACGGACTAGCGGGAGATTACTACGAGCAGTACTTC	CASSNGLAGDYYEQYF
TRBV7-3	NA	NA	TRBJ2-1	TGTGCCAGCAGCTTAAAAAGGGGAGGATTCCACTCCTACAATGAGCAGTTCTTC	CASSLKRGGFHSYNEQFF
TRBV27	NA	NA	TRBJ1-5	TGTGCCAGCAGTTTATCGGCAGAGGGTCAGCCCCAGCATTTT	CASSLSAEGQPQHF
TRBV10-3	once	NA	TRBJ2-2	TGTGCCATCAGTGATCGGACCACTAGGTCCGGGGAGCTGTTTTTT	CAISDRTTRSGELFF
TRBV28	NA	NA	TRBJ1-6	TGTGCCAGCGCCCAGGGCGAGTCACCCCTCCACTTT	CASAQGESPLHF
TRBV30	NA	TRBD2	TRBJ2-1	TGTGCCTGGAGTCGGACTAGCGGAATTTCCTACAATGAGCAGTTCTTC	CAWSRTSGISYNEQFF
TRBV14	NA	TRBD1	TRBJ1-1	TGTGCCAGCAGCCAAGCAGTGGCACAGGGGGGAACTGAAGCTTTCTTT	CASSQAVAQGGTEAFF
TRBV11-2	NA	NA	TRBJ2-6	TGTGCCAGCAGCTTAGTCAGGGCGGACGGGGCCAACGTCCTGACTTTC	CASSLVRADGANVLTF
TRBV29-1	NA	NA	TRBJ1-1	TGCAGTGCCCCGAGAGGGTGGCAGAACACTGAAGCTTTCTTT	CSAPRGWQNTEAFF
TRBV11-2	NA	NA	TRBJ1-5	TGTGCCAGCAGCTTAGATCAGGGAATAGGCAATCAGCCCCAGCATTTT	CASSLDQGIGNQPQHF
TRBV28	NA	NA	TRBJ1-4	TGTGCCAAGTCACGCCCGGGTGAAAAACTGTTTTTT	CAKSRPGEKLFF